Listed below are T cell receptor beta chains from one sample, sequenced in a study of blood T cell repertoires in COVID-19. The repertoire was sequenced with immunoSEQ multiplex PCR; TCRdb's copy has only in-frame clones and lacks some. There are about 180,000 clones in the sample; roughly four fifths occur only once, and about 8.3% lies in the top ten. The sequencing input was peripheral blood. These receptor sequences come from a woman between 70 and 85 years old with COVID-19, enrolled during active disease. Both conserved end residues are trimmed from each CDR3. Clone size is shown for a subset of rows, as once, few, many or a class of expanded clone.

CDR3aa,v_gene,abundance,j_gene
ASSSAAGPYNEQF,TRBV28,.,TRBJ2-1
ASSLSGLTGVDSNSPLH,TRBV28,.,TRBJ1-6
ASSYAGRVGDQPQH,TRBV7-2,.,TRBJ1-5
ASSAGPEGEKLF,TRBV10-1,.,TRBJ1-4
ASRSSTDTQY,TRBV25-1,.,TRBJ2-3
SVEGVWGGYEQY,TRBV29-1,.,TRBJ2-7
ATSGTGGRTDTQY,TRBV15,.,TRBJ2-3
ASSLGQAIYGYT,TRBV5-6,.,TRBJ1-2
ASSSSPTGARTEAF,TRBV5-6,.,TRBJ1-1
ASETSGSSYNEQF,TRBV5-1,.,TRBJ2-1
SVVSDRFYGYT,TRBV29-1,.,TRBJ1-2
ASGPGNLMNTEAF,TRBV19,.,TRBJ1-1
ASSLVGSSYEQY,TRBV7-6,once,TRBJ2-7
ASSSKPTDTQY,TRBV5-1,.,TRBJ2-3
ASGAGRFC,TRBV25-1,.,TRBJ2-7
ASSSAGTHNYGYT,TRBV11-2,.,TRBJ1-2
ASSLGPFSYNEQF,TRBV11-2,.,TRBJ2-1
ASSLKGGAGNTIY,TRBV7-9,.,TRBJ1-3
ASSPQLYGYT,TRBV7-9,few,TRBJ1-2
ASSREGLRTNEQF,TRBV6-5,.,TRBJ2-1
ASSPGSGGQGIAF,TRBV18,.,TRBJ1-1
ASSQDPRDGYT,TRBV4-3,.,TRBJ1-2
ASSIIATNTGELF,TRBV19,.,TRBJ2-2
ASSGAQQREGAYNEQF,TRBV13,once,TRBJ2-1
ASSLMTGGFDT,TRBV7-9,.,TRBJ1-2
ASTRTASYEQY,TRBV2,few,TRBJ2-7
ASSFRQGTLNQPQH,TRBV28,.,TRBJ1-5
ASSRDSEGQPQH,TRBV4-2,.,TRBJ1-5
ARSLGGLGYGYT,TRBV5-1,once,TRBJ1-2
ASSRGTFNEQF,TRBV18,.,TRBJ2-1
ASSSPREEETQY,TRBV5-6,.,TRBJ2-5
ASSLAEGSEAF,TRBV7-9,once,TRBJ1-1